This TCR beta chain derives from a study of OX40 agonist ivuxolimab in advanced cancers. Generated by immunoSEQ multiplex PCR, the TCRdb table keeps only in-frame clones and is missing some. The sample holds fewer than 80,000 clones, more than 75% seen once. This clone has only one observation. Trimming stripped 4 bases from V and 5 bases from J, with 11 bases between. This CDR3 is built from 13 residues. CDR1 is KGHSH, CDR2 LQKENI, per germline. This chain uses TRBV18 with TRBJ1-1; unclear D gene. This receptor was identified in an adult with an advanced solid tumor such as melanoma, head and neck, liver or kidney cancer. The input for sequencing was CD4+ or CD8+ T cells sorted from blood, taken in a trial of the OX40 agonist ivuxolimab. The CDR3 protein is CASSRVLGTEAFF. CDR3 DNA sequence: TGTGCCAGCTCACGAGTTTTAGGGACTGAAGCTTTCTTT.